The source of this T cell receptor (beta chain) is a study of blood T cell repertoires in COVID-19. Study background: Sample material is recorded as cDNA or gDNA derived from T cells, B-cell-depleted T cells, or PBMCs.

Data came from immunoSEQ multiplex PCR; TCRdb stores just in-frame clones and leaves some out. In the table there are 120,000 or so clones, around 88% of which are singletons. This clone was detected only once. In germline, CDR1 is MDHEN, CDR2 SYDVKM. This CDR3 is 18 amino acids long. Trimming cost V 2 bases and J 0 bases; bases outside gene matches: 6. This clonotype was sampled from a woman aged 45-60 years with active or convalescent COVID-19. Sequencing was carried out using peripheral blood. The rearrangement links TRBV28 to TRBJ1-6; 8 bases align to TRBD1. CDR3 sequence (DNA): TGTGCCAGCAGTTTACGGGACAGGCGTTCCTCCTATAATTCACCCCTCCACTTT. Its protein is CASSLRDRRSSYNSPLHF.